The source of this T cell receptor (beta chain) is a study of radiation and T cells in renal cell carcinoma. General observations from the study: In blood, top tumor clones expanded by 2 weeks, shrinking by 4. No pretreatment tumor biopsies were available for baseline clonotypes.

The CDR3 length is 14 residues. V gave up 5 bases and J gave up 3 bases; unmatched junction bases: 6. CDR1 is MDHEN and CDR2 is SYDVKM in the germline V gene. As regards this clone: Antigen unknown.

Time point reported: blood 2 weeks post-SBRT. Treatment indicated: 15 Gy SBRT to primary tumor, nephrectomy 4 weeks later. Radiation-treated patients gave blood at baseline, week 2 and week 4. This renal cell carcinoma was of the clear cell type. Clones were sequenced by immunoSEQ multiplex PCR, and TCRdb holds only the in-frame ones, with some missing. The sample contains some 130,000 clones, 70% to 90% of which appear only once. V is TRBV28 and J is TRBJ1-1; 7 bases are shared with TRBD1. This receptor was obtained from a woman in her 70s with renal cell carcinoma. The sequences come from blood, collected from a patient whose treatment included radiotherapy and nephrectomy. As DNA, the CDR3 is TGTGCCAGCAGTGTACCGGGACAGTACACTGAAGCTTTCTTT. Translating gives CASSVPGQYTEAFF.